A single sample gave rise to the 18 T cell receptor beta chains below, sequenced in a study of T-cell reconstitution after alpha-beta-depleted transplantation in children. Preparing the TCRbeta library involved the use of unique molecular identifiers. In TCRdb, the PCR reads were re-called with MiXCR into one record per CDR3 protein. Of some 300,000 distinct CDR3 sequences listed, 9% to 12% are singletons. The specimen was PBMCs from the stem cell graft donor, collected from the stem cell graft. The receptors were sampled from a human donor who donated a stem cell graft to a child with acute lymphoblastic leukemia.

This clonotype was counted only a few times. The chain links TRBV7-2 to TRBJ2-5; 11 bases map to TRBD2. The V and J ends lost 3 bases and 5 bases, in that order; junction bases with no gene match: 8. Germline-derived CDR1 and CDR2 are SGHTA and FQGNSA. The CDR3 loop spans 16 amino acids. The CDR3 sequence: CASSLKGLAARETQYF. The CDR3 DNA is TGTGCCAGCAGCTTGAAGGGACTAGCGGCTCGGGAGACCCAGTACTTC.

The table lists this clonotype with many counts. V and J are TRBV15 and TRBJ2-5; D gene ambiguous. Per the germline V gene, CDR1 is LNHNV and CDR2 is YYDKDF (reference sequence). CDR3 length: 15 amino acids. Deletions cut 0 bases from V and 3 bases from J, with 11 bases between. The CDR3 here is CATSRDKSPEETQYF. The CDR3, as DNA: TGTGCCACCAGCAGAGATAAAAGTCCCGAAGAGACCCAGTACTTC.

This clonotype came up a few times. The CDR3 sequence: CASSPHGLAYNEQFF. DNA of the CDR3: TGTGCCAGCAGCCCCCATGGACTAGCCTACAATGAGCAGTTCTTC. The gene calls are TRBV11-3 and TRBJ2-1, with TRBD2 matching 7 bases. In germline, CDR1 is SGHNT, CDR2 YENEEA. V trimming: 5 bases; J trimming: 2 bases; junction bases outside the gene matches: 6. The CDR3 length is 15 residues.

This clonotype was detected only a few times. The V and J genes are TRBV20-1 and TRBJ1-4; 11 bases align to TRBD1. CDR1 DFQATT and CDR2 SNEGSKA come from the germline V gene (reference sequence). The CDR3 is made up of 17 amino acids. J gave up 8 bases and V 2 bases, and 13 bases lay outside the gene matches. In DNA form, the CDR3 reads TGCAGTGCTAGACCTATCTTGGGCGGGACAGGGGGAGAAAAACTGTTTTTT. This gives the protein CSARPILGGTGGEKLFF.

This clonotype was detected a few times. This chain joins TRBV4-3 and TRBJ2-7; D is undetermined. Looked up from germline, CDR1 is LGHNA and CDR2 is YSLEER. Trimming left V 0 bases short and J 3 bases short, with 12 bases between. CDR3 length equals 15 residues. The CDR3 loop is CASSQDPGPRYEQYF. In DNA form, the CDR3 reads TGCGCCAGCAGCCAAGATCCCGGACCACGCTACGAGCAGTACTTC.

The rearrangement joins TRBV3-1 to TRBJ2-1, with 9 bases fitting TRBD2. Germline CDR1 reads LGHDT; CDR2 reads YNNKEL (reference sequence). V lost 0 bases and J lost 6; bases outside the gene matches: 6. The CDR3 extends over 16 amino acids. The CDR3 DNA is TGTGCCAGCAGCCAAGAGGGCGGGAGGGGACCCAATGAGCAGTTCTTC. Translating gives CASSQEGGRGPNEQFF.

This clonotype has at least ten counts. This sequence joins TRBV5-1 and TRBJ1-4, with a possible D match to TRBD1 (6 bases). The CDR3 spans 18 residues. V lost 2 bases and J 0 bases, leaving 17 bases between the germline ends. Germline lookup yields CDR1 SGHRS and CDR2 YFSETQ. CDR3 residues: CASSFRGGTLATNEKLFF. The CDR3 nucleotides read TGCGCCAGCAGCTTCAGGGGTGGGACCCTTGCAACTAATGAAAAACTGTTTTTT.

This clonotype was seen just once. A much larger clone is a single base away; this may be a read error. The V gene is TRBV20-1, the J gene TRBJ2-2; 12 bases are shared with TRBD2. Germline V gene data show CDR1 as DFQATT and CDR2 as SNEGSKA (reference sequence). CDR3 length: 16 residues. CDR3 DNA: TGCAGTGCCCGCACTAGCGGGAGGCCAAACACCGGGGAGCCGTTTTTT. Translating gives CSARTSGRPNTGEPFF.

This chain joins TRBV12-3 or TRBV12-4 and TRBJ2-1; the match to TRBD2 covers 10 bases. The CDR3 sequence is 15 residues long. Trimming took 5 bases from V and 1 from J; bases not matched to a gene: 2. CDR3 DNA sequence: TGTGCCAGCAGTGGAGCGGGAGGGTCCTACAATGAGCAGTTCTTC. Encoded protein: CASSGAGGSYNEQFF.

This chain joins TRBV5-6 and TRBJ1-3; 9 nucleotides align to TRBD1. Germline V gives CDR1 SGHDT, CDR2 YYEEEE. With V trimmed by 4 bases and J by 1 base, 9 bases remained unmatched. The CDR3 runs to 17 residues. CDR3: CASSPGTGSLSGNTIYF. Written as DNA, the CDR3 is TGTGCCAGCAGCCCCGGGACAGGGAGCCTGTCTGGAAACACCATATATTTT.

The chain carries TRBV5-1 and TRBJ1-4, with a tentative D call TRBD1 (5 bases). The CDR3 totals 16 residues. V was trimmed by 0 bases and J by 8 bases, leaving 17 bases between them. Per germline, CDR1 SGHRS and CDR2 YFSETQ. The CDR3: CASSLAGTGHREKLFF. CDR3 nucleotide sequence: TGCGCCAGCAGCTTGGCCGGGACGGGGCATCGGGAAAAACTGTTTTTT.

Turning to this clonotype: Since a much larger clone is just one base distant, this may be a read error. V is TRBV20-1 and J is TRBJ2-7, with D tentatively TRBD1 or TRBD2 (8 bases each). Germline CDR1 DFQATT, CDR2 SNEGSKA (reference sequence). This CDR3 has 15 residues. V shed 6 bases and J shed 3 bases, with 21 bases lying between them. CDR3 DNA: TGCAGTGCCCCGGACAGGGAGCGGGGGTACTACGAGCAGTACTTC. Translating it yields CSAPDRERGYYEQYF.

V is TRBV30 and J is TRBJ1-1; 11 nucleotides line up with TRBD1. CDR3 length: 15 residues. With V trimmed by 4 bases and J by 0 bases, 4 bases remained unmatched. Germline lookup yields CDR1 GTSNPN and CDR2 SVGIG (reference sequence). In nucleotides, the CDR3 is TGTGCCTGGATTGGACAGGGGGCGATGAACACTGAAGCTTTCTTT. Its translation: CAWIGQGAMNTEAFF.

This clonotype was seen at least ten times. The genes are TRBV5-1 and TRBJ2-7, with a possible D match to TRBD1 (6 bases). Germline values: CDR1 SGHRS, CDR2 YFSETQ. Between the trimmed V and J ends, which lost 4 bases and 7 bases, there was a span of 18 bases. The CDR3 runs 14 residues. Here the CDR3 DNA reads TGCGCCAGCAGCCTCGGGCAGGGGTTGGGTGAGCAGTACTTC. Amino acid sequence: CASSLGQGLGEQYF. Looking up the rest from reference TRBV5-1 and TRBJ2-7 gives the full variable domain: KAGVTQTPRYLIKTRGQQVTLSCSPISGHRSVSWYQQTPGQGLQFLFEYFSETQRNKGNFPGRFSGRQFSNSRSEMNVSTLELGDSALYLCASSLGQGLGEQYFGPGTRLTVT.

The CDR3: CASSLGGTNIQYF. The CDR3 region has the DNA TGTGCCAGCAGCTTAGGGGGCACCAACATTCAGTACTTC. The chain combines TRBV7-2 with TRBJ2-4, with a tentative D call TRBD1 (5 bases). The CDR3 has 13 amino acids. The V end was cut by 1 base, the J end by 7 bases, with 8 bases between. Germline CDR1 reads SGHTA; CDR2 reads FQGNSA.

The chain combines TRBV12-3 or TRBV12-4 with TRBJ1-1, with TRBD1 matching 12 bases. The CDR3 extends over 13 amino acids. V was pared by 5 bases and J by 9 bases, with 4 bases of the junction left unmatched. The CDR3 here is CASSHRDRGQAFF. The DNA for the CDR3 is TGTGCCAGCAGTCACCGGGACAGGGGGCAAGCTTTCTTT.

V gene TRBV29-1 combines with J gene TRBJ1-2; TRBD1 aligns across 7 bases. The germline gives CDR1 SQVTM, CDR2 ANQGSEA. Trimming removed 7 bases from V and 8 bases from J; junction bases left unmatched: 13. This CDR3 contains 13 residues. CDR3 in amino acids: CSAYRQGLRGYTF. The CDR3 DNA sequence: TGCAGCGCTTACCGACAGGGCCTTCGGGGCTACACCTTC.

The CDR3 sequence is CAISARGNTEAFF. In nucleotides, the CDR3 is TGTGCCATCAGTGCGCGGGGGAACACTGAAGCTTTCTTT. The J gene is TRBJ1-1, the V gene TRBV10-3; D is unresolved. Germline CDR1 is ENHRY and CDR2 is SYGVKD. V lost 4 bases and J 1 base, leaving 7 bases between the germline ends. The CDR3 runs 13 residues.